This TCR beta chain was retrieved from a study of cytomegalovirus exposure and HLA in healthy donors. Study outcomes and limitations: Earlier findings revealed that most TCR beta V segments proved productive either about 87% or about 30% of the time.

With respect to this clone: The antigen is unknown.

The V gene lost 1 base and the J gene lost 5 bases, with 8 bases spanning the gap. The germline V gene encodes CDR1 SGHVS and CDR2 FQNEAQ. This CDR3 has 13 residues. The PCR made use of 60 Vbeta and 13 Jbeta primers. Clones were read by immunoSEQ multiplex PCR, and TCRdb kept only the in-frame ones, dropping some. This sample has approximately 100,000 clones, with around 60% found just once. The genes are TRBV7-8 and TRBJ1-2, with unresolved D. The receptor was derived from a young man in good health and CMV-seropositive. Sequenced sample: PBMCs. CDR3 loop: CASSLEEVYGYTF. The CDR3 DNA is TGTGCCAGCAGCTTAGAGGAGGTATATGGCTACACCTTC.